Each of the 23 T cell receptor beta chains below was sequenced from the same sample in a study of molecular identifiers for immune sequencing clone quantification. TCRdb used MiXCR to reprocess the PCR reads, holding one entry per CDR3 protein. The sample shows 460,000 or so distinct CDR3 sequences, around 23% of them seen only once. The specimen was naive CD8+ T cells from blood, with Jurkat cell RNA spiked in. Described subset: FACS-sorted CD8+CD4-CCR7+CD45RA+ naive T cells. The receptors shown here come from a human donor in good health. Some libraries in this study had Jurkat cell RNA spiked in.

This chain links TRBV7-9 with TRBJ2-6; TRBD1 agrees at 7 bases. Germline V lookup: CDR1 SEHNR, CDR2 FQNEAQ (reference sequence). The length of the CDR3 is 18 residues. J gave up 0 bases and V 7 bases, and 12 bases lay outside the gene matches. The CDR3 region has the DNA TGTGCCAGCATACCCGGGACAGTACTCCTCTCTGGGGCCAACGTCCTGACTTTC. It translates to CASIPGTVLLSGANVLTF.

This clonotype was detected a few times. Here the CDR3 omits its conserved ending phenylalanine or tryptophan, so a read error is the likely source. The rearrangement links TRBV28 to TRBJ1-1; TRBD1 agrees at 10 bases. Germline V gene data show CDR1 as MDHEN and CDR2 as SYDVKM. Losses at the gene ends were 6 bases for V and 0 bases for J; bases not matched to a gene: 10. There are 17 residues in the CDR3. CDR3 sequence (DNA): TGTGCCAGCAGCCCAGACAGGGGGCTGGCCCTGAACACTGAAGCTTTCCTT. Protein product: CASSPDRGLALNTEAFL.

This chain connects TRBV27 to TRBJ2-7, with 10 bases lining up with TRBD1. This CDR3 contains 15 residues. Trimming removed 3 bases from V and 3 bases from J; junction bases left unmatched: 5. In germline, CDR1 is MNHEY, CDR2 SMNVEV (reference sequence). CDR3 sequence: CASSLGQGFIYEQYF. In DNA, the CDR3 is TGTGCCAGCAGTTTGGGACAGGGGTTTATCTACGAGCAGTACTTC.

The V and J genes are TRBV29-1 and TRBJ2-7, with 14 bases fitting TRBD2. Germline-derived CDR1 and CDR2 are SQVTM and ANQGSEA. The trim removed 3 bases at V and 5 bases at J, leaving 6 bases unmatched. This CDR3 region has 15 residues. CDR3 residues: CSVDYGTSGSHEQYF. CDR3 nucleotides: TGCAGCGTTGATTATGGGACTAGCGGGAGCCACGAGCAGTACTTC.

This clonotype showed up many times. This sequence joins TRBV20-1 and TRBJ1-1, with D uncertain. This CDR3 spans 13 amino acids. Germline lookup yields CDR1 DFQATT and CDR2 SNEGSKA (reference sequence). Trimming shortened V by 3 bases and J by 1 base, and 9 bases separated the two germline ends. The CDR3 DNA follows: TGCAGTGCTAGTGAATTTCCGAACACTGAAGCTTTCTTT. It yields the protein CSASEFPNTEAFF.

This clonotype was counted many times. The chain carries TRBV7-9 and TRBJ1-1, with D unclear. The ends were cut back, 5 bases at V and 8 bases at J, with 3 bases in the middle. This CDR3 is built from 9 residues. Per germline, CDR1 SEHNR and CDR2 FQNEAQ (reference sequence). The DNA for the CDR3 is TGTGCCAGCAGCCCCGAAGCTTTCTTT. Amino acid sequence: CASSPEAFF.

The CDR3 here is CASSLSLDEQYF. The CDR3 DNA reads TGTGCCAGCAGCTTGTCACTGGACGAGCAGTACTTC. V usage is TRBV5-4 and J usage is TRBJ2-7, with no clear D. V was pared by 1 base and J by 5 bases, with 7 bases between. This CDR3 comprises 12 residues. Germline values: CDR1 SGHNT, CDR2 YYREEE (reference sequence).

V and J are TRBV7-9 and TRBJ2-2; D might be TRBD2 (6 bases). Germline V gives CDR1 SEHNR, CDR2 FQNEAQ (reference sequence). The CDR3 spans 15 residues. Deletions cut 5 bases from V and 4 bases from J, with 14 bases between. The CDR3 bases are TGTGCCAGCAGCATTGCCGGGGGACTCACCGGGGAGCTGTTTTTT. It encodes CASSIAGGLTGELFF.

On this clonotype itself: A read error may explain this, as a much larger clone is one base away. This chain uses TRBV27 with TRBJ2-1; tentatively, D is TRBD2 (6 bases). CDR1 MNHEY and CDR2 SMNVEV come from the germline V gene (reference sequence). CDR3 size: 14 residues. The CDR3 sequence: CASSPGTGYNKQFF. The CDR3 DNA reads TGTGCCAGCAGTCCCGGGACTGGCTACAATAAGCAGTTCTTC.

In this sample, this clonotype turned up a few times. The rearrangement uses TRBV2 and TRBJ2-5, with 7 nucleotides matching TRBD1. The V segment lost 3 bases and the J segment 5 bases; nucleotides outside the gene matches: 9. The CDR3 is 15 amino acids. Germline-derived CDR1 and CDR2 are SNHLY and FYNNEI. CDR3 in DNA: TGTGCCAGCAGTGACCCGGGACAGTCGTTGGAGACCCAGTACTTC. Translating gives CASSDPGQSLETQYF.

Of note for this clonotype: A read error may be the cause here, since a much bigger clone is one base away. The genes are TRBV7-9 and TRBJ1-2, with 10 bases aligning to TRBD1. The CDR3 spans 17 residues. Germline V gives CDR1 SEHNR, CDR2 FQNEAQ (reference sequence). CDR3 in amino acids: CASRLGPRGTGEDGYTF. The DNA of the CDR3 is TGTGCCAGCCGCTTAGGCCCTCGAGGGACAGGGGAGGATGGCTACACCTTC.

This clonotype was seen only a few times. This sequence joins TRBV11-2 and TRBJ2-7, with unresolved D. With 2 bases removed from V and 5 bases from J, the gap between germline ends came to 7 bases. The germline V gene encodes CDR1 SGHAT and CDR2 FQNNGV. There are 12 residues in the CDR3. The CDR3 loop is CASSLLAHEQYF. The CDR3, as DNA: TGTGCCAGCAGCTTACTGGCCCACGAGCAGTACTTC.

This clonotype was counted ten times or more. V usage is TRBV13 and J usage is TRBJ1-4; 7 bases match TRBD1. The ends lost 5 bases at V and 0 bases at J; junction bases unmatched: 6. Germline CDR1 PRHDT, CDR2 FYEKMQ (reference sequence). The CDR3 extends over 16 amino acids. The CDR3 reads CASSGYRGATNEKLFF. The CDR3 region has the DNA TGTGCCAGCAGCGGTTACAGGGGTGCAACTAATGAAAAACTGTTTTTT.

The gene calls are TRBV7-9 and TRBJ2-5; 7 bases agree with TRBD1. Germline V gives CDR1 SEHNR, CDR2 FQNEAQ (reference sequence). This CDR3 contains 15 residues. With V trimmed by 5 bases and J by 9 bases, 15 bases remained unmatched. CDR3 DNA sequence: TGTGCCAGCAGCCCCCCCGCAGGGGGTGTTGAGCCCCAGTACTTC. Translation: CASSPPAGGVEPQYF.

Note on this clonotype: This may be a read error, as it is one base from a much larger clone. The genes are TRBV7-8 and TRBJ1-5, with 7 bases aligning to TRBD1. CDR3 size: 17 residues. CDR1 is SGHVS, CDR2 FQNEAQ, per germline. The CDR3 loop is CASSTHLTGDGNQPPHF. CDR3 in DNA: TGTGCCAGCAGCACGCACCTAACAGGGGACGGCAATCAGCCCCCGCATTTT.

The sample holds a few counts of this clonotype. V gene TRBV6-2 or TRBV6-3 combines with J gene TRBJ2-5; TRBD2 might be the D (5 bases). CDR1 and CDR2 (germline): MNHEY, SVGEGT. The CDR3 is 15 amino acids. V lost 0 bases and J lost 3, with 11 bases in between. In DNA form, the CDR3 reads TGTGCCAGCAGTTACTCGAGGACTTTCGAAGAGACCCAGTACTTC. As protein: CASSYSRTFEETQYF.

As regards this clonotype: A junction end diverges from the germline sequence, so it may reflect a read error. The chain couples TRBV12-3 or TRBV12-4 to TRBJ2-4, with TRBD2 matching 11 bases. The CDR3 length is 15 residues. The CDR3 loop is CVSSGLVTSGVIQYF. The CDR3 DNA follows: TGTGTCAGCAGTGGTTTGGTGACTAGCGGGGTCATTCAGTACTTC.

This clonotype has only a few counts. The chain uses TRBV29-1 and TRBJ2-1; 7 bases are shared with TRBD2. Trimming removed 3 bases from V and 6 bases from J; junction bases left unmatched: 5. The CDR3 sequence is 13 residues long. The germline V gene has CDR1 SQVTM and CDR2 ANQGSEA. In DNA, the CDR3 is TGCAGCGTTGATGCGGGAGTGGCCAATGAGCAGTTCTTC. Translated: CSVDAGVANEQFF.

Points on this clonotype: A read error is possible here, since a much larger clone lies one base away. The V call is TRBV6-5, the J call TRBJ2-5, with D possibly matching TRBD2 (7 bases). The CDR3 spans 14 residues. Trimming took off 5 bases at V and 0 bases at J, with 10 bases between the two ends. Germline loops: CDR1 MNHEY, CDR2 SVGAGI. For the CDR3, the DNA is TGTGCCAGCAGTCCCGGGGGGCACCAAGAGACCCAGTACTTC. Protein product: CASSPGGHQETQYF.

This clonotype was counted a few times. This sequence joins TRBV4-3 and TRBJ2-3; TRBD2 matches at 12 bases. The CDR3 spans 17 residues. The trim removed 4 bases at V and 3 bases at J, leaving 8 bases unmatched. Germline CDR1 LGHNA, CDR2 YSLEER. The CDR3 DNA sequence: TGCGCCAGCAGCCCCGGGGCTAGCGGGAGGGAAACAGATACGCAGTATTTT. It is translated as CASSPGASGRETDTQYF.

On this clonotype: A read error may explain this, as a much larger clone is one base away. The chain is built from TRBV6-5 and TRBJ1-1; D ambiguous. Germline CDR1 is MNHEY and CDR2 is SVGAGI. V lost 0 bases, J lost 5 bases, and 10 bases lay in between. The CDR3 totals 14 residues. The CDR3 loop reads CASSYSPSMTEAFF. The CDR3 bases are TGTGCCAGCAGTTACTCTCCATCTATGACTGAAGCTTTCTTT.

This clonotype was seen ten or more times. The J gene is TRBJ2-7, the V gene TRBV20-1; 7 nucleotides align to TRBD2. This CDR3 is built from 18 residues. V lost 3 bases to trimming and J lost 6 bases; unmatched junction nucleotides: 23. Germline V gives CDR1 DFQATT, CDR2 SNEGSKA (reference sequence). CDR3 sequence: CSARIAGLPREEGGEQYF. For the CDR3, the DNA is TGCAGTGCTAGGATCGCGGGCCTACCCCGGGAGGAAGGAGGCGAGCAGTACTTC.

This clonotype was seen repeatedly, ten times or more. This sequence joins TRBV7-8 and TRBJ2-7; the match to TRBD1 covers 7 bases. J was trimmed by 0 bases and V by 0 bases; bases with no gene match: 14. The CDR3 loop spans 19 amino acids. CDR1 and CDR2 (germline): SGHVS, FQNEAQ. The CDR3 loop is CASSLAAGGYKSISYEQYF. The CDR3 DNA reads TGTGCCAGCAGCTTAGCGGCAGGGGGATATAAGTCCATCTCCTACGAGCAGTACTTC.